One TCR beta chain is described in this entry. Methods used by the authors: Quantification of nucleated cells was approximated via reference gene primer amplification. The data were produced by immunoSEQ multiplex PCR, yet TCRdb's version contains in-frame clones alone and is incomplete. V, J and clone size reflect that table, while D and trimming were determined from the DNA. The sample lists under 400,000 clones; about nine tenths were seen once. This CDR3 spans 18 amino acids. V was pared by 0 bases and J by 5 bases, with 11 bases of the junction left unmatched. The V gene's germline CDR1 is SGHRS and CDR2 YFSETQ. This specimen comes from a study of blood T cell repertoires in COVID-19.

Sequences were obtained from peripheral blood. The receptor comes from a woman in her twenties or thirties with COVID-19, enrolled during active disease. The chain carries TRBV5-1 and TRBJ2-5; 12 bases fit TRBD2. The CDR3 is CASSLASSGRAVAETQYF. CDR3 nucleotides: TGCGCCAGCAGCTTGGCCTCTAGCGGGAGGGCGGTGGCGGAGACCCAGTACTTC.